The next 26 T cell receptor beta chains were all read from a single sample in a study of beta chain features in type 1 diabetes. TCRB transcripts that were expressed got sequenced, as all of the isolated RNA had been reverse transcribed. Some clones are missing from TCRdb's copy, which holds only in-frame ones; the method was immunoSEQ multiplex PCR. The sample contains under 200,000 clones, roughly 8.1% of which appear only once. The sequenced sample consisted of central memory CD4+ T cells from blood. The receptor set was obtained from a man aged 18 to 30 in good health.

In this sample, this clone turned up a few times. This chain connects TRBV19 to TRBJ1-2; perhaps TRBD1 as D (6 bases). The CDR3 length is 15 residues. Germline lookup yields CDR1 LNHDA and CDR2 SQIVND (reference sequence). V shed 9 bases and J shed 8 bases, with 25 bases lying between them. CDR3 amino acids: CASQYSSITGYGYTF. The CDR3 nucleotides are TGTGCCAGCCAGTATTCGTCGATAACAGGGTACGGCTACACCTTC. The variable domain in full, with the rest retrieved from reference TRBV19 and TRBJ1-2, is DGGITQSPKYLFRKEGQNVTLSCEQNLNHDAMYWYRQDPGQGLRLIYYSQIVNDFQKGDIAEGYSVSREKKESFPLTVTSAQKNPTAFYLCASQYSSITGYGYTFGSGTRLTVV.

V usage is TRBV6-6 and J usage is TRBJ1-1; D gene uncertain. The CDR3 totals 13 residues. Looked up from germline, CDR1 is MNHNY and CDR2 is SVGAGI (reference sequence). The germline V and J ends were trimmed by 7 bases and 4 bases, with 13 bases remaining between them. CDR3 in amino acids: CASTLTLSTEAFF. The CDR3 nucleotides are TGTGCCAGCACGCTAACCCTGAGCACTGAAGCTTTCTTT.

This clone occurred a few times. The chain employs TRBV4-3 and TRBJ1-3; D is possibly TRBD1 (5 bases). CDR1 LGHNA and CDR2 YSLEER come from the germline V gene. CDR3 length equals 16 residues. V gave up 0 bases and J gave up 2 bases, with 11 bases separating them. The CDR3 loop is CASSQEPGKAGNTIYF. The CDR3 DNA sequence: TGCGCCAGCAGCCAAGAACCAGGGAAGGCTGGAAACACCATATATTTT.

This clone was detected only a few times. This chain joins TRBV11-2 and TRBJ2-1; 7 bases agree with TRBD2. The CDR3 is 15 amino acids. V lost 0 bases and J lost 9; bases outside the gene matches: 8. Germline lookup yields CDR1 SGHAT and CDR2 FQNNGV. The CDR3 DNA is TGTGCCAGCAGCTTAGATCGTTGGGGGGGGACTGAGCAGTTCTTC. Its protein is CASSLDRWGGTEQFF.

This clone was observed at least ten times. The rearrangement links TRBV6-5 to TRBJ2-1; D gene unclear. Germline CDR1 MNHEY, CDR2 SVGAGI. The CDR3 length is 13 residues. V was cut by 8 bases and J by 8 bases, with 16 bases left in between. The CDR3 sequence is CASLGNAVDEQFF. In DNA form, the CDR3 reads TGTGCCAGCCTGGGCAACGCAGTCGATGAGCAGTTCTTC.

This clone was picked up many times. The genes are TRBV14 and TRBJ2-5; D gene uncertain. Trimming cost V 0 bases and J 7 bases, with 6 bases left between them. CDR3 length: 12 residues. Germline values: CDR1 SGHDN, CDR2 FVKESK. The CDR3 region has the DNA TGTGCCAGCAGCCAAGATTACGGGACCCAGTACTTC. Its translation: CASSQDYGTQYF.

CDR3 sequence reads: CASSLGAGIEAFF. CDR3 DNA sequence: TGTGCCAGCAGCTTAGGGGCCGGAATTGAAGCTTTCTTT. The chain has TRBV7-9 and TRBJ1-1; D unresolved. Trimming took 1 base from V and 7 from J, leaving 10 bases between them. The germline gives CDR1 SEHNR, CDR2 FQNEAQ (reference sequence). The CDR3 has 13 amino acids.

This chain connects TRBV9 to TRBJ1-6; TRBD1 agrees at 7 bases. CDR3 size: 17 residues. CDR1 is SGDLS and CDR2 is YYNGEE in the germline V gene. J lost 6 bases, V lost 4 bases, and 13 bases had no gene match. The CDR3 reads CASSSPQGGLGNSPLHF. In DNA, the CDR3 is TGTGCCAGCAGCTCACCCCAGGGGGGATTAGGTAATTCACCCCTCCACTTT. The entire variable domain, with the rest obtained from reference TRBV9 and TRBJ1-6, is as follows: DSGVTQTPKHLITATGQRVTLRCSPRSGDLSVYWYQQSLDQGLQFLIQYYNGEERAKGNILERFSAQQFPDLHSELNLSSLELGDSALYFCASSSPQGGLGNSPLHFGNGTRLTVT.

Only a few counts were recorded for this clone. As DNA, the CDR3 is TGTGCCAGCAATCGGTGGACAGGGGGCGGCGAGCAGTACTTC. Translating it yields CASNRWTGGGEQYF. The genes are TRBV6-5 and TRBJ2-7, with 11 bases fitting TRBD1. This CDR3 contains 14 residues. With V trimmed by 7 bases and J by 6 bases, 8 bases remained unmatched. Germline CDR1 is MNHEY and CDR2 is SVGAGI.

The chain has TRBV18 and TRBJ2-3, with 14 bases aligning to TRBD2. Per the germline V gene, CDR1 is KGHSH and CDR2 is LQKENI. The CDR3 spans 20 residues. V trimming: 5 bases; J trimming: 0 bases; junction bases outside the gene matches: 13. This CDR3 is CASSATGLAGGVTSTDTQYF. The CDR3 nucleotides read TGTGCCAGCTCAGCTACCGGACTAGCGGGGGGAGTAACTAGCACAGATACGCAGTATTTT.

J is TRBJ1-1 and V is TRBV6-5; D is unclear. Trimming pared 6 bases from V and 1 base from J, leaving 9 bases between. There are 13 residues in the CDR3. The V gene's germline CDR1 is MNHEY and CDR2 SVGAGI. The CDR3 DNA is TGTGCCAGCAGAGCAGGTTCGAACACTGAAGCTTTCTTT. Amino acids: CASRAGSNTEAFF.

This chain links TRBV30 with TRBJ2-7; D possibly corresponds to TRBD1 (6 bases). Germline-derived CDR1 and CDR2 are GTSNPN and SVGIG (reference sequence). Trimming shortened V by 0 bases and J by 5 bases, and 17 bases separated the two germline ends. This CDR3 has 15 amino acids. The CDR3 nucleotides read TGTGCCTGGAGTGTAAATGTGGGGGCGGCCGACGAGCAGTACTTC. Its translation: CAWSVNVGAADEQYF.

The genes are TRBV5-4 and TRBJ2-1; maybe TRBD1 (6 bases). Between the trimmed V and J ends, which lost 0 bases and 7 bases, there was a span of 8 bases. This CDR3 is built from 13 residues. CDR1 and CDR2 from the germline V gene are SGHNT and YYREEE (reference sequence). DNA for the CDR3: TGTGCCAGCAGCTTGGTGGGGGCAAATGAGCAGTTCTTC. This gives the protein CASSLVGANEQFF.

Only a few counts were recorded for this clone. The gene calls are TRBV11-3 and TRBJ2-1; TRBD2 might be the D (5 bases). Looked up from germline, CDR1 is SGHNT and CDR2 is YENEEA. V lost 4 bases and J 6 bases, leaving 10 bases between the germline ends. The CDR3 has 13 residues. The CDR3 loop is CASSYEGGNEQFF. In DNA form, the CDR3 reads TGTGCCAGCAGCTACGAAGGAGGCAATGAGCAGTTCTTC.

This clone was seen a few times. The CDR3 is CASSQDSRVANSPLHF. The CDR3 DNA is TGCGCCAGCAGCCAAGATAGCCGGGTGGCGAATTCACCCCTCCACTTT. The chain is built from TRBV4-3 and TRBJ1-6; D is ambiguous. Trimming removed 0 bases at V and 7 bases at J, with 13 bases between. CDR1 and CDR2 (germline): LGHNA, YSLEER. This CDR3 has 16 residues.

This clone occurred a few times. The rearrangement uses TRBV7-3 and TRBJ2-2, with 7 bases lining up with TRBD2. Looked up from germline, CDR1 is SGHTA and CDR2 is FQGTGA. J gave up 4 bases and V 5 bases, and 10 bases lay outside the gene matches. The CDR3 has 16 amino acids. The CDR3 region is CASSQRGLEATGELFF. The CDR3 bases are TGTGCCAGCAGCCAGCGTGGACTAGAGGCCACCGGGGAGCTGTTTTTT.

This clone has just a few counts. The chain links TRBV5-8 to TRBJ2-1; D may be TRBD2 (5 bases). There are 15 residues in the CDR3. CDR1 and CDR2 (germline): SGHTS, YDEGEE. V gave up 0 bases and J gave up 3 bases, with 10 bases separating them. CDR3 sequence (DNA): TGTGCCAGCAGCTTGGCTACGGGAAGCTACAATGAGCAGTTCTTC. This gives the protein CASSLATGSYNEQFF.

In its sample, this clone was seen many times. This chain connects TRBV7-2 to TRBJ2-3, with D unclear. Trimming pared 0 bases from V and 1 base from J, leaving 5 bases between. This CDR3 has 14 amino acids. Germline values: CDR1 SGHTA, CDR2 FQGNSA. DNA of the CDR3: TGTGCCAGCAGCTTAGCGCCGGGCACAGATACGCAGTATTTT. Translating it yields CASSLAPGTDTQYF.

This clone has only a few counts. This chain links TRBV11-2 with TRBJ1-2, with 9 bases fitting TRBD1. The CDR3 is 14 residues long. J lost 3 bases, V lost 5 bases, and 4 bases had no gene match. Germline V gives CDR1 SGHAT, CDR2 FQNNGV. The CDR3 sequence is CASSRQGEYYGYTF. CDR3 coding DNA: TGTGCCAGCAGCCGACAGGGGGAATACTATGGCTACACCTTC.

The V and J genes are TRBV30 and TRBJ1-2, with 9 positions matching TRBD1. CDR3 length equals 12 residues. CDR1 is GTSNPN, CDR2 SVGIG, per germline (reference sequence). V gave up 5 bases and J gave up 7 bases; unmatched junction bases: 5. In DNA form, the CDR3 reads TGTGCCTGGTTACAGGGGGCGGGTGGCTACACCTTC. Translation gives CAWLQGAGGYTF.

The chain combines TRBV7-9 with TRBJ2-5; unclear D gene. CDR1 and CDR2 (germline): SEHNR, FQNEAQ (reference sequence). The CDR3 totals 13 residues. With 7 bases removed from V and 1 base from J, the gap between germline ends came to 10 bases. CDR3 sequence: CASIRGIQETQYF. CDR3 DNA sequence: TGTGCCAGCATTCGCGGCATCCAAGAGACCCAGTACTTC.

This clone came up a few times. V usage is TRBV5-4 and J usage is TRBJ2-5, with TRBD2 as a possible D gene (5 bases). The end of the DNA is better explained by TRBJ2-7, so the J call may be wrong. CDR1 and CDR2 (germline): SGHNT, YYREEE (reference sequence). The CDR3 length is 13 residues. This chain's CDR3 is CASSGLGGYEQYF. CDR3 coding DNA: TGTGCCAGCAGCGGACTGGGTGGCTACGAGCAGTACTTC.

This clone came up a few times. The chain is built from TRBV11-2 and TRBJ2-1; 7 positions agree with TRBD1. J was trimmed by 7 bases and V by 4 bases; bases with no gene match: 10. The CDR3 has 15 residues. The germline gives CDR1 SGHAT, CDR2 FQNNGV. The CDR3 DNA reads TGTGCCAGCAGCTCCACCCGGACAGGTCGGAATGAGCAGTTCTTC. It yields the protein CASSSTRTGRNEQFF.

The rearrangement uses TRBV6-1 and TRBJ1-1; 7 bases agree with TRBD1. Germline CDR1 and CDR2: MNHNS and SASEGT. The CDR3 totals 14 residues. V gave up 7 bases and J gave up 3 bases; unmatched junction bases: 8. The CDR3 is CASTLQGTYTEAFF. As DNA, the CDR3 is TGTGCCAGCACCTTACAGGGGACATACACTGAAGCTTTCTTT.

This clone came up a few times. The J gene is TRBJ2-7, the V gene TRBV30; D unclear. The germline V and J ends were trimmed by 0 bases and 5 bases, with 5 bases remaining between them. Germline V gene sequence: CDR1 GTSNPN, CDR2 SVGIG (reference sequence). CDR3 length equals 11 residues. CDR3 nucleotides: TGTGCCTGGAGTGTACAACACGAGCAGTACTTC. Translated: CAWSVQHEQYF.

The rearrangement links TRBV28 to TRBJ1-2; no definite D call. V lost 5 bases, J lost 4 bases, and 14 bases lay in between. This CDR3 spans 14 amino acids. The germline gives CDR1 MDHEN, CDR2 SYDVKM. The CDR3 region has the DNA TGTGCCAGCAGTCCTTCGGGAGGGAGCTATGGCTACACCTTC. This gives the protein CASSPSGGSYGYTF.